Listed below are T cell receptor beta chains from one sample, sequenced in a study of HIV-infected children after antiretroviral therapy interruption. Each CDR3 protein gets one entry after TCRdb re-called the 3' RACE reads with MiXCR. This sample carries 70,000 to 90,000 distinct CDR3 sequences, approximately 6.9% of them seen once, and the ten largest clones take 0.9% to 1.4%. The sample here was CD45RA+ CD4+ T cells from PBMCs, pooled from several time points, taken from a donor given antiretroviral therapy, either interrupted or continuous. All receptors come from a pool of human donors with HIV. Each CDR3 is given with its conserved first and last residue. The D gene is left open where the match is weak. The size of a clone is reported for some rows only, either as once, few or many, or as a class for expanded clones.

cdr3_nt | cdr3_aa | clone_size | d_call | j_call | v_call
TGTGCCACCGGGGATAGTGGGCCACATTACGGAGATACGCAGTATTTT | CATGDSGPHYGDTQYF | many | - | TRBJ2-3 | TRBV24-1
TGCGCCAGCAGAGACACAGGGGGCCTGCGGGCTTTCTTT | CASRDTGGLRAFF | few | TRBD1 | TRBJ1-1 | TRBV10-2
TGTGCCAGCAGCTTTAACAGGGCGTCCTACAATGAGCAGTTCTTC | CASSFNRASYNEQFF | many | - | TRBJ2-1 | TRBV7-2
TGTGCCAGCAGCTTAAATCAGGGACCAAATGTGAAGAATGGCTACACCTTC | CASSLNQGPNVKNGYTF | many | - | TRBJ1-2 | TRBV7-2
TGTGCCAGCAGCCAAAACGGGGGGCCTAGCACAGATACGCAGTATTTT | CASSQNGGPSTDTQYF | many | - | TRBJ2-3 | TRBV3-1
TGCAGCGAAAAAAAGGGGGGGGCCAAAAACATTCAGTACTTC | CSEKKGGAKNIQYF | many | - | TRBJ2-4 | TRBV29-1
TGTGCCAGCAGGACGGGGGGGCATGAGACCCAGTACTTC | CASRTGGHETQYF | - | TRBD2 | TRBJ2-5 | TRBV2
TGTGCCAGCAGTGATACTGGGGGGCTTGAACAGTACTTC | CASSDTGGLEQYF | many | - | TRBJ2-7 | TRBV10-2
TGTGCCAGCAGCCTGGACAGGGCGGTTCAGTACTTC | CASSLDRAVQYF | many | TRBD1 | TRBJ2-4 | TRBV11-2
TGTGCCAGCATCCGGGACACTATCGAGCAGTACTTC | CASIRDTIEQYF | few | - | TRBJ2-7 | TRBV2
TGCAGTGCTTATGGACAGATGCAAGAGACCCAGTACTTC | CSAYGQMQETQYF | - | - | TRBJ2-5 | TRBV20-1
TGTGCCTGGAGTGTACGGGGGAACACTGAAGCTTTCTTT | CAWSVRGNTEAFF | many | - | TRBJ1-1 | TRBV30
TGCGCCAGCTTTGGACCGGGCCGAGGCATGAACACTGAAGCTTTCTTT | CASFGPGRGMNTEAFF | few | - | TRBJ1-1 | TRBV5-1
TGTGCCAGCAAACCGGATCGGACAGGGGTCTTCGGCGGGGAGCTGTTTTTT | CASKPDRTGVFGGELFF | many | TRBD1 | TRBJ2-2 | TRBV12-3/TRBV12-4
TGTGCCACCAGTGATTCCCGGGCCCCTCTCTACAATGAGCAGTTCTTC | CATSDSRAPLYNEQFF | many | - | TRBJ2-1 | TRBV24-1
TGTGCCAGCAGTTTCGTGAGCACCGAAGATTGGCTGTTTTTT | CASSFVSTEDWLFF | medium-sized | - | TRBJ2-2 | TRBV12-3/TRBV12-4
TGCGCCAGCAGCTTGTCAGGGTTGGAGACCCAGTACTTC | CASSLSGLETQYF | - | - | TRBJ2-5 | TRBV5-1
TGTGCCAGCAGCTTAGTCCAAAGGACACTGAACACTGAAGCTTTCTTT | CASSLVQRTLNTEAFF | many | - | TRBJ1-1 | TRBV7-8
TGCAGTGCTAGACGGGGAGGAGGGGGCGCGTACGAGCAGTACTTC | CSARRGGGGAYEQYF | - | - | TRBJ2-7 | TRBV20-1